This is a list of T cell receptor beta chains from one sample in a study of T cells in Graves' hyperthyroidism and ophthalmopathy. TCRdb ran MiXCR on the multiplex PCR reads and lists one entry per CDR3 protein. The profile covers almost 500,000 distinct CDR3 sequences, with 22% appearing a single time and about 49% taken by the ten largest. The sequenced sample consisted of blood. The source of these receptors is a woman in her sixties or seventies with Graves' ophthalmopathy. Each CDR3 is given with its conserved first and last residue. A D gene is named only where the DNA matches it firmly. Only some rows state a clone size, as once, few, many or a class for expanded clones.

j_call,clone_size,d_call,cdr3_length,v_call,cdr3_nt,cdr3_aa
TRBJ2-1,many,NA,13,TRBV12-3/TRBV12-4,TGTGCCAGCAGTTTTGTGAGGGGAAATGAGCAGTTCTTC,CASSFVRGNEQFF
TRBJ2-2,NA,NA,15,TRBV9,TGTGCCAGCAGCGGCTCCCGAGGGGGAACCGGGGAGCTGTTTTTT,CASSGSRGGTGELFF
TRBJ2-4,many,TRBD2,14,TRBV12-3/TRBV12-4,TGTGCCAGCAGCTCGACTAGCGGGATAAACATTCAGTACTTC,CASSSTSGINIQYF
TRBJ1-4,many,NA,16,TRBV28,TGTGCCAGCAGTGACCCAAGGGGCTCAACTAATGAAAAACTGTTTTTT,CASSDPRGSTNEKLFF
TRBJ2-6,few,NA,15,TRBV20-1,TGCAGTGCTAGGCAGGGGGGCTCGGAGGCCAACGTCCTGACTTTC,CSARQGGSEANVLTF
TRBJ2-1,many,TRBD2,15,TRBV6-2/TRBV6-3,TGTGCCAGCAGTAAAAGCGGGAGTAGGTCCAATGAGCAGTTCTTC,CASSKSGSRSNEQFF
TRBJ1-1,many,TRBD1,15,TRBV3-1,TGTGCCAGCAGCCAAGTAATGGCAGGGGGCACTGAAGCTTTCTTT,CASSQVMAGGTEAFF
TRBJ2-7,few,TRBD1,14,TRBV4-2,TGTGCCAGCAGCCAAGGACAGGGAACCTACGAGCAGTACTTC,CASSQGQGTYEQYF
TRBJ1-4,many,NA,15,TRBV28,TGTGCCAGCAGTCTCACCGGGCCTGGACATGAAAAACTGTTTTTT,CASSLTGPGHEKLFF
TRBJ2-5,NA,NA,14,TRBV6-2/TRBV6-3,TGTGCCAGCAGCCTGAGGGGATCTCAAGAGACCCAGTACTTC,CASSLRGSQETQYF
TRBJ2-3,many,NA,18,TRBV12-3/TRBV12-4,TGTGCCAGCAGTTTTAAGTCAGTTCGCGGGCAGAGCACAGATACGCAGTATTTT,CASSFKSVRGQSTDTQYF
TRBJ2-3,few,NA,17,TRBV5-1,TGCGCCAGCCGCCGGGGGGCTAGCGGAGACCTCACAGATACGCAGTATTTT,CASRRGASGDLTDTQYF
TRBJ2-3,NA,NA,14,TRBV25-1,TGTGCCAGCAGTGACTTCGGAACCACAGATACGCAGTATTTT,CASSDFGTTDTQYF
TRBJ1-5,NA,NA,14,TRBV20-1,TGCAGTGCTAGTTTGGGGGGTCGGGGGCAGCCCCAGCATTTT,CSASLGGRGQPQHF
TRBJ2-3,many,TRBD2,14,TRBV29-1,TGCAGCGTTGACCGGACTAGCGGCACAGATACGCAGTATTTT,CSVDRTSGTDTQYF
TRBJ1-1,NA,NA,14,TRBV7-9,TGTGCCAGCAGCTTATCGAACTTTAACACTGAAGCTTTCTTT,CASSLSNFNTEAFF
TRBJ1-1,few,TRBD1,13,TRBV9,TGTGCCAGCAACCAGGGGGGGTACACTGAAGCTTTCTTT,CASNQGGYTEAFF
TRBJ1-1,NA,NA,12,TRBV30,TGTGCCTGGAGTAGGTCAAACACTGAAGCTTTCTTT,CAWSRSNTEAFF
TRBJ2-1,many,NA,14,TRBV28,TGTGCCAGCAGTTTAGAGCCGGACTACAATGAGCAGTTCTTC,CASSLEPDYNEQFF
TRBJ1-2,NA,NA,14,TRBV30,TGTGCCTGGAGGATGATCATGGACAGCTATGGCTACACCTTC,CAWRMIMDSYGYTF
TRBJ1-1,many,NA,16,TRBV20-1,TGCAGTGCTAGTCCCGTAAAAAAGGGAAGGGGAACTGAAGCTTTCTTT,CSASPVKKGRGTEAFF
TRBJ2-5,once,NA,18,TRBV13,TGTGCCAGCAGCTTCGCCCCTAGTGGCGAGTGGGGAAAAGAGACCCAGTACTTC,CASSFAPSGEWGKETQYF
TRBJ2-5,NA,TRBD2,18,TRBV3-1,TGTGCCAGCAGCTGGACGGGACTAGCGGGAGGGTCGCCAGAGACCCAGTACTTC,CASSWTGLAGGSPETQYF
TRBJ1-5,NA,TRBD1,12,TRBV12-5,TGTGCTAGTGGTCCCGGGACAGGGCCCCAGCATTTT,CASGPGTGPQHF
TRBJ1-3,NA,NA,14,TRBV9,TGTGCCAGCAGCGTAGACCCCTTGGGAAACACCATATATTTT,CASSVDPLGNTIYF
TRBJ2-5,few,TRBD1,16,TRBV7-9,TGTGCCAGCAGCTTCCCCCGGACAGGGTATCCGGCCATGGAGTACTTC,CASSFPRTGYPAMEYF
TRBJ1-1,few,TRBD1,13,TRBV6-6,TGTGCCAGCAGTTTCGGACAGGGCCCTGAAGCTTTCTTT,CASSFGQGPEAFF
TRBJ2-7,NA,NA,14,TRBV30,TGTGCCTGGAGTGTAAGCTACCCTTTAGGCGAGCAGTACTTC,CAWSVSYPLGEQYF
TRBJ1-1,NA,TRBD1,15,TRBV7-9,TGTGCCAGCAGCTTAACACAGGGGGTGAACACTGAAGCTTTCTTT,CASSLTQGVNTEAFF
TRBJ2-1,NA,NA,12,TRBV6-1,TGTGCCAGCATGAGCGGCTACAATGAGCAGTTCTTC,CASMSGYNEQFF
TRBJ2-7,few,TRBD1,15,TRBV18,TGTGCCAGCTCACCAAATTCGGGACAGGGAAACGAGCAGTACTTC,CASSPNSGQGNEQYF
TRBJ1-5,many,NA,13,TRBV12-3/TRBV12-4,TGTGCCAGCGGAACAGAGAAATATCAGCCCCAGCATTTT,CASGTEKYQPQHF
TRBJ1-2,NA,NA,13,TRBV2,TGTGCCAGACCCAACAGGGCCAGGGGTGGCTACACCTTC,CARPNRARGGYTF
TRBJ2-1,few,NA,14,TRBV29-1,TGCAGCGCCCTAAGCCCCGGGGCTAACAATGAGCAGTTCTTC,CSALSPGANNEQFF
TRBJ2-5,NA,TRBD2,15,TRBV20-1,TGCAGTGCCCAGGGACTAGCGGACTCTGGCGAGACCCAGTACTTC,CSAQGLADSGETQYF
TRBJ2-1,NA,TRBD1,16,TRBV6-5,TGTGCCAGCAGTTACTCGACGGGACAGGGATCCAATGAGCAGTTCTTC,CASSYSTGQGSNEQFF